One sample yielded the 9 T cell receptor beta chains listed below, sequenced in a study of blood T cell repertoires in COVID-19 (TCRdb year 2020). Libraries were prepared through the immunoSEQ multiplex PCR assay. Not all clones reach the TCRdb copy of this immuneACCESS table, which keeps in-frame sequences only. Checked studies attribute under half of the gap to unresolved V genes and leave the rest unexplained. The sample table lists under 250,000 clones, around 81% of them with a count of one. Roughly 13% of the sample comes from the top ten. The sequenced sample consisted of peripheral blood. The receptors come from a human donor in a cohort sampled during active COVID-19.

The chain uses TRBV27 and TRBJ1-2; tentative D call: TRBD1 (6 bases). The CDR3 is made up of 14 amino acids. The V and J ends lost 2 bases and 13 bases respectively, with 20 bases between them. Germline assignment: CDR1 MNHEY and CDR2 SMNVEV (reference sequence). DNA for the CDR3: TGTGCCAGCAGTTTAACTCTCACAAACAGGGCTCGCACCTTC. Protein: CASSLTLTNRARTF.

This clone appeared a few times. The chain joins TRBV4-3 to TRBJ2-7; 8 positions match TRBD2. Germline V CDR1 and CDR2: LGHNA, YSLEER. The CDR3 is 14 amino acids. J was trimmed by 3 bases and V by 1 base; bases with no gene match: 2. The CDR3 reads CASSQAGGLYEQYF. As DNA, the CDR3 is TGCGCCAGCAGCCAAGCGGGGGGGCTCTACGAGCAGTACTTC.

This clone has only one observation. This chain links TRBV7-9 with TRBJ2-5, with D possibly TRBD2 on 7 matching bases. V was shortened by 5 bases and J by 0 bases, with 13 bases between the two germline ends. The CDR3 runs 15 residues. Germline values: CDR1 SEHNR, CDR2 FQNEAQ (reference sequence). The DNA for the CDR3 is TGTGCCAGCAGCCTGAGGGGGGGCTACCAAGAGACCCAGTACTTC. Amino acid sequence: CASSLRGGYQETQYF.

This clone has just one count. V and J are TRBV5-1 and TRBJ2-3, with TRBD2 identical over 13 bases. Losses at the gene ends were 0 bases for V and 1 base for J; bases not matched to a gene: 11. Germline CDR1 SGHRS, CDR2 YFSETQ. This CDR3 is 20 amino acids long. CDR3 bases: TGCGCCAGCAGCTTGGAACTAGCGGGGGGGCGAGGTGGCGGCACAGATACGCAGTATTTT. This translates into CASSLELAGGRGGGTDTQYF.

CDR3 coding DNA: TGTGCCAGCAGGCGTCCTGCCGGGACTACCTACGAGCAGTACTTC. Its protein product is CASRRPAGTTYEQYF. This sequence joins TRBV6-5 and TRBJ2-7; 7 nucleotides agree with TRBD2. CDR1 is MNHEY and CDR2 is SVGAGI in the germline V gene. The junction had 10 bases not matched to a gene; V was cut back by 6 bases and J by 2 bases. This CDR3 comprises 15 residues.

CDR3 DNA: TGCGCCAGCGGGACAGGAGATACTAACTATGGCTACACCTTC. It translates to CASGTGDTNYGYTF. The rearrangement uses TRBV5-1 and TRBJ1-2; 8 bases are a match to TRBD1. CDR3 length equals 14 residues. Germline V lookup: CDR1 SGHRS, CDR2 YFSETQ. V shed 7 bases, J shed 0 bases, and the junction held 5 bases outside the gene matches.

The rearrangement links TRBV19 to TRBJ2-7; tentatively, D is TRBD1 (6 bases). The germline CDR1 and CDR2 sequences are LNHDA and SQIVND (reference sequence). V dropped 4 bases and J dropped 1 base, with 23 bases sitting between them. This CDR3 is 18 amino acids long. The CDR3 reads CASSNHRRTVSGSYEQYF. CDR3 coding DNA: TGTGCCAGTAGTAACCATAGGCGGACAGTGTCGGGGTCCTACGAGCAGTACTTC.

The J gene is TRBJ2-7, the V gene TRBV7-9, with D perhaps matching TRBD1 (5 bases). The CDR3 spans 12 residues. Germline V gene lookup returns CDR1 SEHNR and CDR2 FQNEAQ (reference sequence). V lost 6 bases, J lost 3 bases, and 9 bases lay in between. Here the CDR3 reads CASRGPGYEQYF. The CDR3 nucleotides read TGTGCCAGCAGGGGGCCCGGCTACGAGCAGTACTTC.

This clone appeared a few times. V and J are TRBV29-1 and TRBJ2-5; the D is unclear. The CDR3 runs to 14 residues. Trimming took 0 bases from V and 0 from J, leaving 8 bases between them. Germline CDR1 is SQVTM and CDR2 is ANQGSEA. The CDR3 loop is CSVEDRFYQETQYF. The CDR3 DNA is TGCAGCGTTGAAGATCGGTTTTACCAAGAGACCCAGTACTTC.